Listed below are T cell receptor beta chains from one sample, sequenced in a study of blood T cell repertoires in COVID-19. Assay used: immunoSEQ multiplex PCR; TCRdb lists only in-frame clones, some missing. The table shows around 200,000 clones, with approximately 86% occurring only once. Sequenced material: PBMCs or T cells enriched from blood (not recorded which). These receptors came from a woman in her thirties who had been exposed to COVID-19. Both conserved end residues are part of each CDR3.

V gene	CDR3 protein
TRBV12-3/TRBV12-4	CASSLNPTGELFF
TRBV5-1	CASSLMDSGNEKLFF
TRBV24-1	CATSDPDSYGYTF
TRBV6-1	CASSERHATNEKLFF
TRBV2	CASPRGNSLGTEAFF
TRBV5-1	CASRRDRVDTEAFF
TRBV2	CASRATANTGELFF
TRBV5-4	CASSLGGGVEEQYF
TRBV19	CASSIVLQGTEAFF
TRBV30	CAWSYGGGSYEQYF
TRBV5-8	CASSLVGLFGELFF
TRBV7-9	CASSSSGTGQNYGYTF
TRBV6-5	CASTSLYSNQPQHF
TRBV11-2	CASSLREEAFF
TRBV5-1	CASSVGQGNQPQHF
TRBV15	CATSREGQGAKEAFF
TRBV19	CASRREGDRPGANVLTF
TRBV2	CASSAQGASTDTQYF
TRBV5-1	CASSLGRGTGPNYGYTF
TRBV14	CASSQYFPYGYTF
TRBV6-1	CASSELAGGQETQYF
TRBV5-1	CASSLAWGYSYEQYF
TRBV29-1	CSTWEGFTGELFF
TRBV7-3	CASSPGLAGTTDTQYF
TRBV5-1	CASSLGTQAHNSPLHF
TRBV2	CASSGQGRSYEQYF
TRBV5-6	CASIWTGVTRRGYTF
TRBV28	CASSLRGMGPNYGYTF
TRBV29-1	CSVEDPGFKQYF
TRBV5-1	CASSGGDTGELFF
TRBV10-1	CASSEAGEQFF
TRBV11-2	CASSLQGYYGYTF
TRBV19	CASSRTGGPEAFF
TRBV5-1	CASSQKASGSTDTQYF
TRBV18	CASSPTLRRENTEAFF
TRBV3-1/TRBV3-2	CASSQGGARRDQYF
TRBV9	CASSESGVTKNIQYF
TRBV18	CASSPGQALAKNIQYF
TRBV18	CASSSGRTDTQYF
TRBV5-1	CASSIGTGVRYGYTF
TRBV2	CASTPATGAYGYTF
TRBV2	CASRSAAYSNQPQHF
TRBV6-5	CATIPRQGSNQPQHF
TRBV27	CASSSQPGTGIYGYTF
TRBV20-1	CSASEAGGTDTQYF
TRBV21-1	CASSKPIGANYGYTF
TRBV6-5	CASSYLGLAGTQYF